The next 13 T cell receptor beta chains were all read from a single sample in a study of blood T cell repertoires in COVID-19. This table comes from immunoSEQ multiplex PCR, and its TCRdb copy is limited to in-frame clones, with some not included. The sample consists of fewer than 300,000 clones, around 80% of them appearing once. Sequencing input: peripheral blood. These receptors all come from an older man with acute or convalescent COVID-19.

The J gene is TRBJ2-4, the V gene TRBV5-1, with 10 nucleotides matching TRBD2. Germline V CDR1 and CDR2: SGHRS, YFSETQ. Losses at the gene ends were 4 bases for V and 8 bases for J; bases not matched to a gene: 12. This CDR3 is 16 amino acids long. The CDR3 protein is CASSLGSSGRGYIQYF. The CDR3 DNA sequence: TGCGCCAGCAGCCTTGGGTCTAGCGGGAGAGGGTACATTCAGTACTTC.

This chain uses TRBV24-1 with TRBJ2-1; D is possibly TRBD1 (6 bases). Germline CDR1 reads KGHDR; CDR2 reads SFDVKD. Trimming pared 5 bases from V and 0 bases from J, leaving 16 bases between. This CDR3 comprises 17 residues. The CDR3 DNA sequence: TGTGCCACCAGTGGGGGGCAGGGAGAAGTCTCCTACAATGAGCAGTTCTTC. This sequence encodes CATSGGQGEVSYNEQFF.

The chain links TRBV9 to TRBJ2-1; the match to TRBD2 covers 9 bases. The CDR3 has 15 amino acids. Per germline, CDR1 SGDLS and CDR2 YYNGEE. The ends lost 4 bases at V and 3 bases at J; junction bases unmatched: 5. The CDR3 loop reads CASSPKTSGYNEQFF. The CDR3 coding sequence is TGTGCCAGCAGCCCCAAGACTAGCGGCTACAATGAGCAGTTCTTC.

The rearrangement uses TRBV5-1 and TRBJ1-2, with 9 nucleotides matching TRBD1. This CDR3 spans 15 amino acids. Germline V CDR1 and CDR2: SGHRS, YFSETQ. V was clipped by 4 bases and J by 4 bases; unmatched bases: 8. The DNA of the CDR3 is TGCGCCAGCAGCGAGACGGACAGGGGTGGCTATGGCTACACCTTC. Amino acid sequence: CASSETDRGGYGYTF. The whole variable domain, remainder taken from reference TRBV5-1 and TRBJ1-2, is KAGVTQTPRYLIKTRGQQVTLSCSPISGHRSVSWYQQTPGQGLQFLFEYFSETQRNKGNFPGRFSGRQFSNSRSEMNVSTLELGDSALYLCASSETDRGGYGYTFGSGTRLTVV.

This chain connects TRBV7-3 to TRBJ2-1; 10 bases line up with TRBD2. Germline V CDR1 and CDR2: SGHTA, FQGTGA. The CDR3 is 15 residues long. V shed 5 bases and J 4 bases; nucleotides not matched to a gene: 5. CDR3 sequence: CASSRTSGNYNEQFF. DNA of the CDR3: TGTGCCAGCAGCCGTACTAGCGGGAATTACAATGAGCAGTTCTTC.

This clone was observed a single time. The V call is TRBV3-1 (or the pseudogene TRBV3-2), the J call TRBJ1-4; D is ambiguous. The germline V gene has CDR1 LGHDT and CDR2 YNNKEL (reference sequence). The V end lost 0 bases, the J end lost 4 bases, and 12 bases lay between the germline ends. The CDR3 totals 16 residues. In DNA, the CDR3 is TGTGCCAGCAGCCAAGAGCGGACGGACTTTAATGAAAAACTGTTTTTT. This encodes CASSQERTDFNEKLFF.

The table lists this clone with a few counts. This chain connects TRBV30 to TRBJ2-7, with TRBD2 identical over 11 bases. V was pared by 7 bases and J by 1 base, with 6 bases of the junction left unmatched. Germline V gene sequence: CDR1 GTSNPN, CDR2 SVGIG (reference sequence). CDR3 length: 14 amino acids. The DNA for the CDR3 is TGTGCCTCTGTAGCGGGAGGGCAGTCCTACGAGCAGTACTTC. This codes for CASVAGGQSYEQYF.

CDR3 in DNA: TGTGCCAGCAGTTCCGGGACAACGACACAAGAGACCCAGTACTTC. It is translated as CASSSGTTTQETQYF. The chain is built from TRBV6-2 or TRBV6-3 and TRBJ2-5; possible D gene TRBD1, 6 bases. This CDR3 is built from 15 residues. The germline gives CDR1 MNHEY, CDR2 SVGEGT. The ends were cut back, 4 bases at V and 2 bases at J, with 14 bases in the middle.

The chain is built from TRBV10-3 and TRBJ2-1; TRBD1 agrees at 7 bases. From germline, CDR1 is ENHRY and CDR2 SYGVKD. With V trimmed by 5 bases and J by 4 bases, 8 bases remained unmatched. The CDR3 is 15 residues long. The CDR3 here is CAISFRQGRYNEQFF. CDR3 coding DNA: TGTGCCATCAGTTTTCGACAGGGTCGGTACAATGAGCAGTTCTTC.

The CDR3 DNA sequence: TGTGCCAGCAGGCAGGCCACAATACGACAGCCCCAGCATTTT. Protein: CASRQATIRQPQHF. The rearrangement links TRBV6-5 to TRBJ1-5; D gene uncertain. The germline V gene encodes CDR1 MNHEY and CDR2 SVGAGI. CDR3 length: 14 residues. Trimming took off 6 bases at V and 7 bases at J, with 16 bases between the two ends.

The V and J genes are TRBV7-2 and TRBJ2-7, with 8 bases aligning to TRBD1. The germline V gene encodes CDR1 SGHTA and CDR2 FQGNSA. Losses at the gene ends were 5 bases for V and 3 bases for J; bases not matched to a gene: 3. The CDR3 is 13 amino acids. CDR3 protein: CASSPDRGYEQYF. For the CDR3, the DNA is TGTGCCAGCAGCCCAGACAGGGGCTACGAGCAGTACTTC. The full variable domain, in which reference TRBV7-2 and TRBJ2-7 provide the parts outside the CDR3, is GAGVSQSPSNKVTEKGKDVELRCDPISGHTALYWYRQSLGQGLEFLIYFQGNSAPDKSGLPSDRFSAERTGGSVSTLTIQRTQQEDSAVYLCASSPDRGYEQYFGPGTRLTVT.

The J gene is TRBJ2-7, the V gene TRBV2, with a possible D match to TRBD2 (5 bases). The CDR3 is 15 amino acids. Germline CDR1 reads SNHLY; CDR2 reads FYNNEI. Trimming removed 4 bases from V and 6 bases from J, with 19 bases in between. CDR3 sequence reads: CASSVRRADRGEQYF. CDR3 coding DNA: TGTGCCAGCAGTGTCAGAAGGGCCGACCGGGGCGAGCAGTACTTC.

The chain is built from TRBV2 and TRBJ2-1, with 8 bases matching TRBD2. V lost 7 bases and J lost 5; bases outside the gene matches: 10. In germline, CDR1 is SNHLY, CDR2 FYNNEI. CDR3 length: 15 amino acids. The CDR3 coding sequence is TGTGCCAGCACCCTAGCGGGTCGGAACGACAATGAGCAGTTCTTC. It yields the protein CASTLAGRNDNEQFF. The whole variable domain, remainder taken from reference TRBV2 and TRBJ2-1, is EPEVTQTPSHQVTQMGQEVILRCVPISNHLYFYWYRQILGQKVEFLVSFYNNEISEKSEIFDDQFSVERPDGSNFTLKIRSTKLEDSAMYFCASTLAGRNDNEQFFGPGTRLTVL.